The present TCR beta chain was sequenced within a study of blood T cells in healthy people across ages. For this clonotype: This may come from a read error, since a much larger clone is one base off.

The germline V gene has CDR1 LNHNV and CDR2 YYDKDF (reference sequence). V was cut by 1 base and J by 13 bases, with 17 bases left in between. CDR3 size: 14 residues. A second PCR of about 6 to 12 cycles used a sample-barcoded 5' primer and a J-beta primer mix. TCRdb re-analysed the 5' RACE reads in MiXCR, keeping a single row per CDR3 protein. The repertoire holds 1.5 million to 2 million distinct CDR3 sequences, with 25% to 30% as singletons. Each donor's blood draw was roughly 9.5 milliliters of peripheral blood. Specimen: blood. The chain carries TRBV15 and TRBJ2-1; a possible D gene is TRBD1 (5 bases). The receptor was isolated from a young woman in good health. The CDR3 loop is CATSRAGSVETQFF. The CDR3 DNA is TGTGCCACCAGCAGAGCAGGGTCAGTAGAGACCCAGTTCTTC. Using reference TRBV15 and TRBJ2-1 for the parts outside the CDR3, the full variable domain is DAMVIQNPRYQVTQFGKPVTLSCSQTLNHNVMYWYQQKSSQAPKLLFHYYDKDFNNEADTPDNFQSRRPNTSFCFLDIRSPGLGDTAMYLCATSRAGSVETQFFGPGTRLTVL.